These 7 T cell receptor beta chains came from one sample sequenced in a study of blood T cell repertoires in COVID-19. TCRdb keeps only in-frame clones here, not all; method: immunoSEQ multiplex PCR. The sample holds some 42,000 clones; 75% to 85% are singletons and the top ten take about 29%. The sample comprised peripheral blood. Receptors were obtained from a man aged 80 or over with acute or convalescent COVID-19.

The rearrangement joins TRBV10-3 to TRBJ2-2; D might be TRBD2 (6 bases). Germline V gene sequence: CDR1 ENHRY, CDR2 SYGVKD. This CDR3 region has 16 residues. V gave up 6 bases and J gave up 2 bases, with 16 bases separating them. CDR3: CAIREAGTPNTGELFF. Written as DNA, the CDR3 is TGTGCCATCAGGGAAGCTGGGACTCCAAACACCGGGGAGCTGTTTTTT.

The chain recombines TRBV15 with TRBJ2-7; 7 bases fit TRBD1. The germline V gene encodes CDR1 LNHNV and CDR2 YYDKDF (reference sequence). The CDR3 extends over 15 amino acids. V lost 2 bases to trimming and J lost 6 bases; unmatched junction nucleotides: 10. CDR3 protein: CATSRNRQGEGEQYF. DNA for the CDR3: TGTGCCACCAGCAGAAACCGACAGGGAGAGGGCGAGCAGTACTTC.

The chain recombines TRBV19 with TRBJ1-3; 8 bases fit TRBD1. The germline V gene has CDR1 LNHDA and CDR2 SQIVND (reference sequence). V lost 6 bases to trimming and J lost 3 bases; unmatched junction nucleotides: 10. The CDR3 is 16 residues long. The CDR3: CASSPSGTGNGNTIYF. In DNA, the CDR3 is TGTGCCAGTAGCCCATCCGGGACAGGTAATGGAAACACCATATATTTT.

This clone is medium-sized by share. The chain carries TRBV15 and TRBJ1-2; 8 bases are shared with TRBD1. V gave up 4 bases and J gave up 8 bases; unmatched junction bases: 12. Germline V gene lookup returns CDR1 LNHNV and CDR2 YYDKDF (reference sequence). The CDR3 runs to 15 residues. The CDR3 nucleotides read TGTGCCACCAGCATCGGAACCGGGACAGGAGTAGGCTACACCTTC. It yields the protein CATSIGTGTGVGYTF.

The CDR3 reads CASSRRDYADPEANSPLHF. The CDR3 nucleotides read TGTGCCAGCAGCCGCCGGGACTATGCCGACCCAGAGGCTAATTCACCCCTCCACTTT. This chain joins TRBV7-6 and TRBJ1-6; TRBD1 might be the D (5 bases). V was cut by 5 bases and J by 6 bases, with 26 bases left in between. Germline CDR1 and CDR2: SGHVS and FNYEAQ. CDR3 length equals 19 residues. Filled out from reference TRBV7-6 and TRBJ1-6, the complete variable domain reads GAGVSQSPRYKVTKRGQDVALRCDPISGHVSLYWYRQALGQGPEFLTYFNYEAQQDKSGLPNDRFSAERPEGSISTLTIQRTEQRDSAMYRCASSRRDYADPEANSPLHFGNGTRLTVT.

This clone appeared a single time. The identical CDR3 is also encoded by other nucleotide sequences in the sample. The rearrangement links TRBV6-1 to TRBJ1-2; D is uncertain. Germline CDR1 MNHNS, CDR2 SASEGT. This CDR3 spans 11 amino acids. V gave up 3 bases and J gave up 8 bases, with 7 bases separating them. CDR3 sequence: CASSDRWGYTF. The CDR3 coding sequence is TGTGCCAGCAGTGATCGGTGGGGCTACACCTTC.

This chain connects TRBV14 to TRBJ1-6; possible D gene TRBD1, 5 bases. The CDR3 is made up of 17 amino acids. Trimming took 5 bases from V and 0 from J, leaving 14 bases between them. Germline V CDR1 and CDR2: SGHDN, FVKESK. The CDR3 loop reads CASSSRDFSSYNSPLHF. The CDR3, as DNA: TGTGCCAGCAGCTCCCGGGACTTTAGCTCCTATAATTCACCCCTCCACTTT.